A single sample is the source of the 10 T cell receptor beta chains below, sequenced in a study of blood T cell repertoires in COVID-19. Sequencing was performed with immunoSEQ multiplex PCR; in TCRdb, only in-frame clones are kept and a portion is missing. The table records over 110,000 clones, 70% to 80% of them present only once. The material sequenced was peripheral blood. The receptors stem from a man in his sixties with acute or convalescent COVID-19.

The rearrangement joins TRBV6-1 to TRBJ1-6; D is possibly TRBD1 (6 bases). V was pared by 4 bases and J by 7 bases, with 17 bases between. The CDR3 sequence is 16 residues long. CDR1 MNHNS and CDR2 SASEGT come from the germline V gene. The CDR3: CASSVNRDTGNSPLHF. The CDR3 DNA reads TGTGCCAGCAGTGTAAACCGGGACACGGGCAATTCACCCCTCCACTTT.

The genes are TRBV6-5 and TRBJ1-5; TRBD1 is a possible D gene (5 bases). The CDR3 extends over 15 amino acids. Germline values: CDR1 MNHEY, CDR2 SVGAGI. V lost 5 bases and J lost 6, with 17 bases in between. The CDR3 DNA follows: TGTGCCAGCAGTAAGCTGGTGGGGGGAGGTCAGCCCCAGCATTTT. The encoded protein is CASSKLVGGGQPQHF.

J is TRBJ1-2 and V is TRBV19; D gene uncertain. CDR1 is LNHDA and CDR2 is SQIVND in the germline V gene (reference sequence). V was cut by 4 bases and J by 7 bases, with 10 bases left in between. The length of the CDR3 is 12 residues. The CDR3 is CASSTDWAGYTF. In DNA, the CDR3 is TGTGCCAGTAGTACCGATTGGGCTGGCTACACCTTC.

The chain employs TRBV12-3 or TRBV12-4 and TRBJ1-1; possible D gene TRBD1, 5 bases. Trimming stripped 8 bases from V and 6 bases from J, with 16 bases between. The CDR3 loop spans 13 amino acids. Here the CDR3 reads CASGGLPAAEAFF. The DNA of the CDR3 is TGTGCCAGCGGGGGACTTCCCGCCGCTGAAGCTTTCTTT.

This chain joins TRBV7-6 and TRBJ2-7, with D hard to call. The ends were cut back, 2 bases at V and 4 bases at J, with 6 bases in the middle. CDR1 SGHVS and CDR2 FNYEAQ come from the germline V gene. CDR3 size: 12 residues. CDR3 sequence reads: CASSLSGYEQYF. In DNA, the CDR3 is TGTGCCAGCAGCTTATCCGGGTACGAGCAGTACTTC.

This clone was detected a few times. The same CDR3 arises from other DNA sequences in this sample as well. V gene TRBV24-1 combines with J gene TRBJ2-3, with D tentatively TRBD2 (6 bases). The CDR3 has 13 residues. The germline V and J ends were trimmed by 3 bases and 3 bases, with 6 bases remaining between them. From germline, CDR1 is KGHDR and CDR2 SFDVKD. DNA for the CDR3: TGTGCCACCAGTGATGCGGGGACAGATACGCAGTATTTT. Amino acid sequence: CATSDAGTDTQYF.

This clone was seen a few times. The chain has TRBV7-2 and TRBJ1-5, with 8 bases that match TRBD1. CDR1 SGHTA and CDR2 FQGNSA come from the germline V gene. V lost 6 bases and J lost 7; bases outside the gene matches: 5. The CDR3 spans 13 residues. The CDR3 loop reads CASRDRVDQPQHF. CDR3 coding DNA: TGTGCCAGCAGGGACAGGGTGGACCAGCCCCAGCATTTT.

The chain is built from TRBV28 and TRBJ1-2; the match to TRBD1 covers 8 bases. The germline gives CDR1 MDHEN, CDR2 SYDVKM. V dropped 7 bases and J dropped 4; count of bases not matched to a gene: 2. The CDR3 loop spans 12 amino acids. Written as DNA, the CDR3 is TGTGCCAGCACCCAGGGGGCCTATGGCTACACCTTC. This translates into CASTQGAYGYTF.

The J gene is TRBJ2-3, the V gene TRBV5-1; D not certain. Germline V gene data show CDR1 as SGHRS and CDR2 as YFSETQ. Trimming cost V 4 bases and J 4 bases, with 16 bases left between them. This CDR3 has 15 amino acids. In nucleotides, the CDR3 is TGCGCCAGCAGCATGGAGCGACCCGCCCCAGATACGCAGTATTTT. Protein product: CASSMERPAPDTQYF. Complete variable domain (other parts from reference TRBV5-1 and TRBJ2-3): KAGVTQTPRYLIKTRGQQVTLSCSPISGHRSVSWYQQTPGQGLQFLFEYFSETQRNKGNFPGRFSGRQFSNSRSEMNVSTLELGDSALYLCASSMERPAPDTQYFGPGTRLTVL.

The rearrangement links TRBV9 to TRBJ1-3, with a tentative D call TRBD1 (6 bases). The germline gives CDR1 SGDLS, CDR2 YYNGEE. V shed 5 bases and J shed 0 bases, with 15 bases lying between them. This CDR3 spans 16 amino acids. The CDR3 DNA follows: TGTGCCAGCAGTGTTACCGGACAGCTCTCTGGAAACACCATATATTTT. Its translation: CASSVTGQLSGNTIYF.